This passage covers 23 T cell receptor beta chains from one sample sequenced in a study of T cells after posttransplantation cyclophosphamide. Profiled with immunoSEQ multiplex PCR; TCRdb holds only in-frame clones, not every one. Among about 66,000 clones, about 94% were seen once, and the ten largest hold roughly 3%. The specimen sequenced was PBMCs. These receptors were taken from a woman between 25 and 40 years old in good health and a related stem cell transplant donor.

V usage is TRBV7-2 and J usage is TRBJ1-1, with 9 bases aligning to TRBD1. Germline V CDR1 and CDR2: SGHTA, FQGNSA. The CDR3 is made up of 15 amino acids. With 6 bases clipped from V and 4 bases from J, the junction kept 9 bases outside the gene matches. The CDR3 sequence is CASRRTGGAGTEAFF. The CDR3 nucleotides read TGTGCCAGCAGACGTACAGGGGGCGCGGGCACTGAAGCTTTCTTT.

This sequence joins TRBV4-3 and TRBJ1-4; D not certain. The CDR3 covers 14 residues. Germline V gives CDR1 LGHNA, CDR2 YSLEER. V gave up 0 bases and J gave up 10 bases, with 12 bases separating them. The CDR3 loop reads CASSQDIRQSKLFF. CDR3 coding DNA: TGCGCCAGCAGCCAAGATATTAGGCAGTCAAAACTGTTTTTT.

Only a few counts were recorded for this clone. The J gene is TRBJ1-5, the V gene TRBV29-1, with no clear D. The CDR3 contains 15 residues. Trimming pared 0 bases from V and 2 bases from J, leaving 11 bases between. Germline loops: CDR1 SQVTM, CDR2 ANQGSEA. The CDR3 protein is CSVEETPGGNQPQHF. The CDR3 region has the DNA TGCAGCGTTGAAGAAACTCCTGGGGGCAATCAGCCCCAGCATTTT.

In this sample, this clone turned up a few times. The J gene is TRBJ2-2, the V gene TRBV10-1; D may be TRBD1 (6 bases). The ends were cut back, 6 bases at V and 1 base at J, with 9 bases in the middle. Germline V gives CDR1 WNHNN, CDR2 SYGVQD (reference sequence). This CDR3 spans 14 amino acids. CDR3 amino acids: CASRLQGNTGELFF. CDR3 DNA sequence: TGCGCCAGCAGACTACAGGGGAACACCGGGGAGCTGTTTTTT.

The chain joins TRBV7-9 to TRBJ1-6; D is uncertain. The V gene lost 3 bases and the J gene lost 6 bases, with 18 bases spanning the gap. In germline, CDR1 is SEHNR, CDR2 FQNEAQ (reference sequence). The CDR3 extends over 17 amino acids. The CDR3 sequence is CASSFLEGYSGNSPLHF. The CDR3 coding sequence is TGTGCCAGCAGCTTTTTAGAAGGGTATAGTGGTAATTCACCCCTCCACTTT. Full variable domain (rest looked up from reference TRBV7-9 and TRBJ1-6): DTGVSQNPRHKITKRGQNVTFRCDPISEHNRLYWYRQTLGQGPEFLTYFQNEAQLEKSRLLSDRFSAERPKGSFSTLEIQRTEQGDSAMYLCASSFLEGYSGNSPLHFGNGTRLTVT.

This clone was picked up one time. V gene TRBV5-1 combines with J gene TRBJ2-1; 16 bases map to TRBD2. Germline V CDR1 and CDR2: SGHRS, YFSETQ. This CDR3 comprises 17 residues. After removal of 4 bases from V and 3 bases from J, the junction contained 4 bases not matched to a gene. CDR3: CASSPGTSGGDYNEQFF. The CDR3 DNA follows: TGCGCCAGCAGCCCCGGGACTAGCGGGGGGGACTACAATGAGCAGTTCTTC. Full variable domain (outside the CDR3, taken from reference TRBV5-1 and TRBJ2-1): KAGVTQTPRYLIKTRGQQVTLSCSPISGHRSVSWYQQTPGQGLQFLFEYFSETQRNKGNFPGRFSGRQFSNSRSEMNVSTLELGDSALYLCASSPGTSGGDYNEQFFGPGTRLTVL.

The count of this clone is one. CDR3 in amino acids: CASSLTGRTEAFF. The CDR3 DNA follows: TGTGCCAGCAGCTTAACCGGGAGGACTGAAGCTTTCTTT. The V and J genes are TRBV7-3 and TRBJ1-1, with D uncertain. Per germline, CDR1 SGHTA and CDR2 FQGTGA. Trimming took 0 bases from V and 5 from J, leaving 7 bases between them. This CDR3 is built from 13 residues.

The chain has TRBV7-2 and TRBJ1-1; 8 nucleotides agree with TRBD1. The CDR3 consists of 15 residues. The V gene's germline CDR1 is SGHTA and CDR2 FQGNSA. The ends lost 5 bases at V and 1 base at J; junction bases unmatched: 6. CDR3 in DNA: TGTGCCAGCAGCCCGCGGACAGGGACGAACACTGAAGCTTTCTTT. Protein: CASSPRTGTNTEAFF.

The chain couples TRBV7-6 to TRBJ2-3, with 7 nucleotides matching TRBD2. V lost 4 bases and J lost 2; bases outside the gene matches: 21. Germline values: CDR1 SGHVS, CDR2 FNYEAQ. The CDR3 loop spans 20 amino acids. Written as DNA, the CDR3 is TGTGCCAGCAGCTCGACCGGGCAGGGCTTCGGGGGGATATTCACAGATACGCAGTATTTT. Translated, it gives CASSSTGQGFGGIFTDTQYF.

This clone has only one observation. CDR3 region: CASSGSGGGSYEQYF. The CDR3 DNA sequence: TGTGCCAGCAGCGGTAGCGGGGGGGGGTCCTACGAGCAGTACTTC. The chain couples TRBV2 to TRBJ2-7; 11 bases map to TRBD2. The V and J ends lost 6 bases and 1 base, in that order; junction bases with no gene match: 5. CDR3 length: 15 amino acids. CDR1 is SNHLY and CDR2 is FYNNEI in the germline V gene.

The rearrangement links TRBV21-1 to TRBJ2-5. TRBV21-1 is a pseudogene locus. The CDR3 consists of 16 residues. The CDR3 DNA is TGTGCCAGCAGCCCCTATGGAGGGGGTCCCCAAGAGACCCAGTACTTC. It encodes CASSPYGGGPQETQYF.

The chain combines TRBV28 with TRBJ1-1; no clear D. CDR3 length: 14 residues. Trimming took 3 bases from V and 1 from J, leaving 9 bases between them. The germline CDR1 and CDR2 sequences are MDHEN and SYDVKM. The CDR3 region is CASSLRAGNTEAFF. The CDR3 DNA reads as TGTGCCAGCAGTTTGAGGGCAGGGAACACTGAAGCTTTCTTT.

The J gene is TRBJ1-4, the V gene TRBV4-2; D not certain. The CDR3 loop spans 15 amino acids. Trimming removed 0 bases from V and 0 bases from J, with 5 bases in between. Germline CDR1 reads LGHNA; CDR2 reads YNFKEQ. CDR3 DNA: TGTGCCAGCAGCCAAGACAGAACAACTAATGAAAAACTGTTTTTT. Translating gives CASSQDRTTNEKLFF.

The rearrangement uses TRBV4-3 and TRBJ1-1; 7 positions match TRBD1. CDR1 LGHNA and CDR2 YSLEER come from the germline V gene. Trimming removed 3 bases from V and 11 bases from J; junction bases left unmatched: 18. The CDR3 spans 16 residues. CDR3 protein: CASSQGLGGGGSEAFF. For the CDR3, the DNA is TGCGCCAGCAGCCAGGGCCTAGGAGGGGGCGGGTCGGAGGCTTTCTTT.

The V gene is TRBV15, the J gene TRBJ1-2; D ambiguous. Trimming took off 0 bases at V and 0 bases at J, with 8 bases between the two ends. The CDR3 contains 15 residues. Looked up from germline, CDR1 is LNHNV and CDR2 is YYDKDF (reference sequence). The CDR3 nucleotides read TGTGCCACCAGCAGAGATTTGACATCTAACTATGGCTACACCTTC. Its protein is CATSRDLTSNYGYTF.

The V and J genes are TRBV5-1 and TRBJ1-2; tentatively, D is TRBD1 (5 bases). Germline lookup yields CDR1 SGHRS and CDR2 YFSETQ. V lost 2 bases and J 8 bases, leaving 13 bases between the germline ends. This CDR3 is 13 amino acids long. This CDR3 is CASSFVEGFGYTF. As DNA, the CDR3 is TGCGCCAGCAGCTTCGTAGAGGGGTTCGGCTACACCTTC.

The chain is built from TRBV5-4 and TRBJ2-7, with a possible D match to TRBD1 (6 bases). Germline loops: CDR1 SGHNT, CDR2 YYREEE (reference sequence). The CDR3 spans 15 residues. V was pared by 2 bases and J by 1 base, with 13 bases between. The CDR3 bases are TGTGCCAGCAGCTTACACGGGACATTGTCCTACGAGCAGTACTTC. It is translated as CASSLHGTLSYEQYF.

The genes are TRBV9 and TRBJ2-3; D possibly corresponds to TRBD1 (5 bases). The CDR3 spans 16 residues. V lost 0 bases and J 0 bases, leaving 11 bases between the germline ends. Germline values: CDR1 SGDLS, CDR2 YYNGEE. The DNA for the CDR3 is TGTGCCAGCAGCGTAGAAGGGGTTTCTAGCACAGATACGCAGTATTTT. It codes for CASSVEGVSSTDTQYF.

The V gene is TRBV4-3, the J gene TRBJ1-2; D gene unclear. Germline V gene lookup returns CDR1 LGHNA and CDR2 YSLEER. The CDR3 is made up of 13 amino acids. V was trimmed by 4 bases and J by 3 bases, leaving 9 bases between them. Written as DNA, the CDR3 is TGCGCCAGCAGCCCCGACGCCCACTATGGCTACACCTTC. It is translated as CASSPDAHYGYTF.

This sequence joins TRBV19 and TRBJ2-7, with D unclear. V lost 10 bases, J lost 3 bases, and 16 bases lay in between. The germline V gene has CDR1 LNHDA and CDR2 SQIVND (reference sequence). The CDR3 runs 13 residues. CDR3 loop: CATPGRLYYEQYF. The CDR3 DNA reads TGTGCCACCCCCGGTCGGCTTTACTACGAGCAGTACTTC.

This rearrangement joins TRBV15 to TRBJ2-5, with D unclear. V was pared by 0 bases and J by 5 bases, with 4 bases between. Germline V gives CDR1 LNHNV, CDR2 YYDKDF (reference sequence). The CDR3 consists of 12 residues. CDR3 bases: TGTGCCACCAGCAGAGATTTGGAGACCCAGTACTTC. It translates to CATSRDLETQYF.

V usage is TRBV6-1 and J usage is TRBJ1-1, with D unclear. The germline V gene encodes CDR1 MNHNS and CDR2 SASEGT. The CDR3 totals 12 residues. Trimming pared 4 bases from V and 8 bases from J, leaving 11 bases between. The CDR3 region is CASSARPLEAFF. The CDR3 DNA is TGTGCCAGCAGTGCCCGACCGTTAGAAGCTTTCTTT.

J is TRBJ2-4 and V is TRBV7-2; D possibly corresponds to TRBD1 (6 bases). CDR3 length equals 12 residues. The V gene lost 2 bases and the J gene lost 7 bases, with 6 bases spanning the gap. The germline gives CDR1 SGHTA, CDR2 FQGNSA. The CDR3 DNA sequence: TGTGCCAGCAGCTTACAGGGGAACATTCAGTACTTC. It translates to CASSLQGNIQYF.